This is a list of T cell receptor beta chains from one sample in a study of T cell changes during pregnancy in multiple sclerosis. Generated by immunoSEQ multiplex PCR, the TCRdb table keeps only in-frame clones and is missing some. The sample contains about 52,000 clones, 92% of which appear only once. Specimen: CD4+ T cells from peripheral blood mononuclear cells, collected after pregnancy. These receptors were obtained from a female donor in good health, enrolled as a control in a pregnancy study. Each CDR3 is given with its conserved first and last residue. Fields, in order: J gene, clone size, D gene, V gene, CDR3 DNA, CDR3 protein. A D gene is named only where the DNA matches it firmly. Clone size is given for some rows only: seen once, a few or many times, or a class if the clone is expanded.

j_gene: TRBJ2-5
abundance: -
d_gene: TRBD1
v_gene: TRBV7-9
CDR3nt: TGTGCCAGCAGCTCCACAGGGGTGAGGGAGACCCAGTACTTC
CDR3aa: CASSSTGVRETQYF

j_gene: TRBJ2-1
abundance: -
d_gene: -
v_gene: TRBV4-3
CDR3nt: TGCGCCAGCAGCCAAGATCTGACCAGGGGTGAGCAGTTCTTC
CDR3aa: CASSQDLTRGEQFF

j_gene: TRBJ2-5
abundance: -
d_gene: -
v_gene: TRBV4-2
CDR3nt: TGTGCCAGCAGCCCGTTCAGGAAGGAGACCCAGTACTTC
CDR3aa: CASSPFRKETQYF

j_gene: TRBJ1-1
abundance: -
d_gene: -
v_gene: TRBV28
CDR3nt: TGTGCCAGCAGTCAGGGGTTGAACACTGAAGCTTTCTTT
CDR3aa: CASSQGLNTEAFF

j_gene: TRBJ2-4
abundance: -
d_gene: -
v_gene: TRBV11-2
CDR3nt: TGTGCCAGCAGCCCCACAGGGGCCAAAAACATTCAGTACTTC
CDR3aa: CASSPTGAKNIQYF

j_gene: TRBJ2-3
abundance: -
d_gene: TRBD2
v_gene: TRBV7-3
CDR3nt: TGTGCCAGCAGCTTAGGGCGGGGGGGTCCAGATACGCAGTATTTT
CDR3aa: CASSLGRGGPDTQYF

j_gene: TRBJ2-1
abundance: -
d_gene: TRBD1
v_gene: TRBV10-1
CDR3nt: TGCGCCAGCAGTGGGGGACAGCCCAATGAGCAGTTCTTC
CDR3aa: CASSGGQPNEQFF

j_gene: TRBJ2-7
abundance: -
d_gene: -
v_gene: TRBV27
CDR3nt: TGTGCCAGCAGTTTATGGGGGACAAACGAGCAGTACTTC
CDR3aa: CASSLWGTNEQYF

j_gene: TRBJ1-2
abundance: -
d_gene: TRBD1
v_gene: TRBV9
CDR3nt: TGTGCCAGCAGTACCAGGACAGGGCGAGGCTACACCTTC
CDR3aa: CASSTRTGRGYTF

j_gene: TRBJ2-3
abundance: -
d_gene: TRBD2
v_gene: TRBV10-3
CDR3nt: TGTGCCATCAGTGAGATAGCGGGTTCGGATACGCAGTATTTT
CDR3aa: CAISEIAGSDTQYF

j_gene: TRBJ1-5
abundance: -
d_gene: -
v_gene: TRBV5-1
CDR3nt: TGCGCCAGCAGCTTGGGGTCAGGAGGGCAGCCCCAGCATTTT
CDR3aa: CASSLGSGGQPQHF

j_gene: TRBJ2-3
abundance: -
d_gene: TRBD2
v_gene: TRBV7-2
CDR3nt: TGTGCCAGCAGTTGGGGGGGAAAAGCCCGCCCCACAGATACGCAGTATTTT
CDR3aa: CASSWGGKARPTDTQYF

j_gene: TRBJ1-1
abundance: -
d_gene: TRBD1
v_gene: TRBV18
CDR3nt: TGTGCCAGCTCACCAAACCGGGACAGCTGGAGGAGCACTGAAGCTTTCTTT
CDR3aa: CASSPNRDSWRSTEAFF

j_gene: TRBJ1-2
abundance: -
d_gene: -
v_gene: TRBV25-1
CDR3nt: TGTGCCAGCAGGAGGGGGGGAGAGCATGGCTACACCTTC
CDR3aa: CASRRGGEHGYTF

j_gene: TRBJ2-5
abundance: -
d_gene: -
v_gene: TRBV5-1
CDR3nt: TGCGCCAGCAGCTTGGCGTCCGCCCGGGAGACCCAGTACTTC
CDR3aa: CASSLASARETQYF

j_gene: TRBJ2-5
abundance: -
d_gene: -
v_gene: TRBV6-5
CDR3nt: TGTGCCAGCAGCCTTGGACTTAAGGAGACCCAGTACTTC
CDR3aa: CASSLGLKETQYF

j_gene: TRBJ1-1
abundance: -
d_gene: -
v_gene: TRBV28
CDR3nt: TGTGCCAGCACTGGGCTCGAGGGAGACACTGAAGCTTTCTTT
CDR3aa: CASTGLEGDTEAFF

j_gene: TRBJ1-3
abundance: -
d_gene: -
v_gene: TRBV30
CDR3nt: TGTGCCTGTTACGTAACGGGTTTCGGGGAATGGGGCTCTGGAAACACCATATATTTT
CDR3aa: CACYVTGFGEWGSGNTIYF

j_gene: TRBJ1-3
abundance: -
d_gene: -
v_gene: TRBV11-2
CDR3nt: TGTGCCAGCAGCGACTCCGTAGGAAACACCATATATTTT
CDR3aa: CASSDSVGNTIYF

j_gene: TRBJ1-6
abundance: -
d_gene: -
v_gene: TRBV30
CDR3nt: TGTGCCTGGAGGGGGGGGTCGACCTATAATTCACCCCTCCACTTT
CDR3aa: CAWRGGSTYNSPLHF

j_gene: TRBJ2-2
abundance: -
d_gene: TRBD2
v_gene: TRBV19
CDR3nt: TGTGCCAGTAGTAGCGGGGGGGCCGCGACCGGGGAGCTGTTTTTT
CDR3aa: CASSSGGAATGELFF

j_gene: TRBJ1-2
abundance: -
d_gene: -
v_gene: TRBV5-1
CDR3nt: TGCGCCAGCAGCTTGGATTGGGGGCGAGCCAATGGCTACACCTTC
CDR3aa: CASSLDWGRANGYTF

j_gene: TRBJ2-7
abundance: -
d_gene: TRBD1
v_gene: TRBV9
CDR3nt: TGTGCCAGCAGCTTGGGACAGGGACACTACGAGCAGTACTTC
CDR3aa: CASSLGQGHYEQYF

j_gene: TRBJ1-5
abundance: -
d_gene: TRBD1
v_gene: TRBV27
CDR3nt: TGTGCCAGCAGAACAGGGGGCTTGGGGGGTCAGCCCCAGCATTTT
CDR3aa: CASRTGGLGGQPQHF

j_gene: TRBJ1-2
abundance: -
d_gene: -
v_gene: TRBV7-2
CDR3nt: TGTGCCAGCAGCTTAGCGGGCAGGGGCTCGGATGGCTACACCTTC
CDR3aa: CASSLAGRGSDGYTF

j_gene: TRBJ2-3
abundance: -
d_gene: -
v_gene: TRBV7-2
CDR3nt: TGTGCCAGCAGCTTAGGGAGTGCGAGCACAGATACGCAGTATTTT
CDR3aa: CASSLGSASTDTQYF

j_gene: TRBJ2-5
abundance: -
d_gene: -
v_gene: TRBV7-8
CDR3nt: TGTGCCAGCAGCTTAAAGATAGCGAGTCCCCAAGAGACCCAGTACTTC
CDR3aa: CASSLKIASPQETQYF

j_gene: TRBJ1-1
abundance: -
d_gene: -
v_gene: TRBV29-1
CDR3nt: TGCAGCGGCAAACGCCCGGGGTTGGACACTGAAGCTTTCTTT
CDR3aa: CSGKRPGLDTEAFF

j_gene: TRBJ2-7
abundance: -
d_gene: -
v_gene: TRBV27
CDR3nt: TGTGCCAGCAGTTCAAGGGGCATATCCTACGAGCAGTACTTC
CDR3aa: CASSSRGISYEQYF

j_gene: TRBJ2-2
abundance: -
d_gene: TRBD2
v_gene: TRBV18
CDR3nt: TGTGCCAGCTCACCTCTCCCGCGGGGGGGCAGAACCGGGGAGCTGTTTTTT
CDR3aa: CASSPLPRGGRTGELFF

j_gene: TRBJ1-1
abundance: -
d_gene: -
v_gene: TRBV25-1
CDR3nt: TGTGCCAGCAGTGAATTTGGGGCCGGGCTGGTCGCTGAAGCTTTCTTT
CDR3aa: CASSEFGAGLVAEAFF

j_gene: TRBJ1-1
abundance: -
d_gene: TRBD1
v_gene: TRBV23-1
CDR3nt: TGCGCCAGCAGTCATAGAATCCGGACAGGAGTTATCACTGAAGCTTTCTTT
CDR3aa: CASSHRIRTGVITEAFF

j_gene: TRBJ2-6
abundance: -
d_gene: -
v_gene: TRBV6-6
CDR3nt: TGTGCCAGCAGTTATATGTCCGGGGCCAACGTCCTGACTTTC
CDR3aa: CASSYMSGANVLTF

j_gene: TRBJ1-5
abundance: few
d_gene: -
v_gene: TRBV7-9
CDR3nt: TGTGCCAGCAGCCCGGGGGGAATAAGTCAGCCCCAGCATTTT
CDR3aa: CASSPGGISQPQHF

j_gene: TRBJ1-4
abundance: -
d_gene: -
v_gene: TRBV5-1
CDR3nt: TGCGCCAGCAGCCCCCGGCAGGGATTAGACGAAAAACTGTTTTTT
CDR3aa: CASSPRQGLDEKLFF

j_gene: TRBJ2-3
abundance: -
d_gene: -
v_gene: TRBV7-2
CDR3nt: TGTGCCAGCAGCTTAGGGACGGCGGGCCCCACAGATACGCAGTATTTT
CDR3aa: CASSLGTAGPTDTQYF

j_gene: TRBJ2-2
abundance: -
d_gene: TRBD1
v_gene: TRBV28
CDR3nt: TGTGCCATTCGGACAGGGGGTAGCACCGGGGAGCTGTTTTTT
CDR3aa: CAIRTGGSTGELFF

j_gene: TRBJ1-5
abundance: -
d_gene: -
v_gene: TRBV30
CDR3nt: TGTGCCTGGAGTGGGGGAGGGGGGAGTTGGCAGCCCCAGCATTTT
CDR3aa: CAWSGGGGSWQPQHF

j_gene: TRBJ2-7
abundance: -
d_gene: TRBD1
v_gene: TRBV27
CDR3nt: TGTGCCAGCAGGCCAGTCCTGACAGGGAACTACGAGCAGTACTTC
CDR3aa: CASRPVLTGNYEQYF

j_gene: TRBJ2-3
abundance: -
d_gene: -
v_gene: TRBV5-1
CDR3nt: TGCGCCAGCAGCCTGGCCCCACGAGCGGGCGGAGATACGCAGTATTTT
CDR3aa: CASSLAPRAGGDTQYF

j_gene: TRBJ2-1
abundance: -
d_gene: TRBD1
v_gene: TRBV4-1
CDR3nt: TGCGCCAGCAGCCAAGATCCTGGACAGGGGGCCTACAATGAGCAGTTCTTC
CDR3aa: CASSQDPGQGAYNEQFF

j_gene: TRBJ2-1
abundance: -
d_gene: -
v_gene: TRBV15
CDR3nt: TGTGCCACCAGCACCGGACAAGATGAGCAGTTCTTC
CDR3aa: CATSTGQDEQFF

j_gene: TRBJ2-3
abundance: -
d_gene: -
v_gene: TRBV4-1
CDR3nt: TGCGCCAGCAGCCAAGGGTCGGGGAGCCTAAACACAGATACGCAGTATTTT
CDR3aa: CASSQGSGSLNTDTQYF

j_gene: TRBJ1-6
abundance: -
d_gene: -
v_gene: TRBV7-9
CDR3nt: TGTGCCAGCAGCTTAGCGCGGGGGGTTAATTCACCCCTCCACTTT
CDR3aa: CASSLARGVNSPLHF

j_gene: TRBJ1-2
abundance: -
d_gene: TRBD1
v_gene: TRBV4-2
CDR3nt: TGTGCCAGCAGCCAAGGGATTGTGGGACAGGGGGCGCGTGACTATGGCTACACCTTC
CDR3aa: CASSQGIVGQGARDYGYTF

j_gene: TRBJ1-2
abundance: -
d_gene: -
v_gene: TRBV20-1
CDR3nt: TGCAGTGCCAGTACCGACAGGAGCTACACCTTC
CDR3aa: CSASTDRSYTF

j_gene: TRBJ2-7
abundance: -
d_gene: -
v_gene: TRBV5-8
CDR3nt: TGTGCCAGCAGCTACCGGTCCTACGAGCAGTACTTC
CDR3aa: CASSYRSYEQYF

j_gene: TRBJ1-2
abundance: once
d_gene: -
v_gene: TRBV7-2
CDR3nt: TGTGCCAGCAGCCCATCAGGAGGAGTAAATGGCTACACCTTC
CDR3aa: CASSPSGGVNGYTF

j_gene: TRBJ1-3
abundance: -
d_gene: TRBD1
v_gene: TRBV18
CDR3nt: TGTGCCAGCTCGCCCTCCGGCAGGGGGCCTACTGGAAACACCATATATTTT
CDR3aa: CASSPSGRGPTGNTIYF

j_gene: TRBJ2-3
abundance: -
d_gene: -
v_gene: TRBV27
CDR3nt: TGTGCCAGCAGTCTACAGGGATACACAGATACGCAGTATTTT
CDR3aa: CASSLQGYTDTQYF

j_gene: TRBJ2-6
abundance: -
d_gene: -
v_gene: TRBV7-2
CDR3nt: TGTGCCATCGATCAAAGGAGCTCTGGGGCCAACGTCCTGACTTTC
CDR3aa: CAIDQRSSGANVLTF

j_gene: TRBJ2-2
abundance: -
d_gene: -
v_gene: TRBV7-7
CDR3nt: TGTGCTAGCAGCTTAGGGCAGGGGAAGATTCCCGGGGAGCTGTTTTTT
CDR3aa: CASSLGQGKIPGELFF

j_gene: TRBJ1-4
abundance: -
d_gene: -
v_gene: TRBV4-2
CDR3nt: TGTGCCAGCAGCCATTTAGGGGTTACTAATGAAAAACTGTTTTTT
CDR3aa: CASSHLGVTNEKLFF

j_gene: TRBJ1-5
abundance: -
d_gene: TRBD1
v_gene: TRBV6-5
CDR3nt: TGTGCCAGCAGTTGGGGGGACAGGGGGCGAGGTCAGCCCCAGCATTTT
CDR3aa: CASSWGDRGRGQPQHF

j_gene: TRBJ2-4
abundance: -
d_gene: TRBD2
v_gene: TRBV2
CDR3nt: TGTGCCAGCAGGGGGACTAGCGGTCCCAAAAACATTCAGTACTTC
CDR3aa: CASRGTSGPKNIQYF